This T cell receptor (beta chain) was observed in a study of post-analysis software for immune sequencing data. The library was made from cDNA and included unique molecular identifiers. Input of roughly 0.9 to 11 million T cells yielded about half a million cDNA molecules. A single record per CDR3 protein comes from TCRdb applying MiXCR to the PCR reads. Found here are more than 450,000 distinct CDR3 sequences, around 47% of them singletons; the top ten hold 1.5% to 2%. This clonotype has a handful of counts. The sequence was collected from a girl between 5 and 17 years old with multiple sclerosis. Sequenced input: blood.

CDR3 bases: TGCGCCAGCAGCCGATACGTAGCGGGGGGAACATACGAGCAGTACTTC. Amino acids: CASSRYVAGGTYEQYF. The chain links TRBV4-1 to TRBJ2-7, with 10 bases identical to TRBD2. The germline V gene encodes CDR1 MGHRA and CDR2 YSYEKL. The CDR3 runs 16 residues. V lost 4 bases to trimming and J lost 4 bases; unmatched junction nucleotides: 10.